The rows below give T cell receptor beta chains drawn from one sample of a study of Graves' ophthalmopathy and Graves' hyperthyroidism. TCRdb redid the calling of the multiplex PCR reads with MiXCR, one entry per CDR3 protein. The sample includes 600,000 to 650,000 distinct CDR3 sequences, approximately 21% of them seen just once. Sequenced input: peripheral blood. All receptors come from a woman between 18 and 29 years old with stable Graves' hyperthyroidism. Some clones in this sample may be carry-over from other donors' samples. The CDR3 runs from the conserved cysteine through the conserved F or W. Each record gives: clone size, V gene, J gene, D gene, CDR3 DNA, CDR3 protein. A D gene is named only where the DNA matches it firmly. Clone size appears in some rows only: once, few, many, or a class for an expanded clone.

>.|TRBV9|TRBJ2-6|.
TGTGCCAGCAGCGTAGCATGGGACGGGGCCAACGTCCTGACTTTC
CASSVAWDGANVLTF
>.|TRBV6-2/TRBV6-3|TRBJ2-7|TRBD2
TGTGCCAGTAACCGGGGGGCCTACGAGCAGTACTTC
CASNRGAYEQYF
>many|TRBV30|TRBJ2-6|.
TGTGCCTGGGGGAGGTACAGTAGCTCTGGGGCCAACGTCCTGACTTTC
CAWGRYSSSGANVLTF
>many|TRBV6-5|TRBJ2-2|.
TGTGCCAGCAGTTACCAGCTGGGAGACACCGGGGAGCTGTTTTTT
CASSYQLGDTGELFF
>.|TRBV7-9|TRBJ2-5|.
TGTGCCAGCAGCTCCCGGGGGGCGGGAGCGGTGGAGACCCAGTACTTC
CASSSRGAGAVETQYF
>few|TRBV7-9|TRBJ2-2|.
TGTGCCGGGGGGGCTAGCGCCAACACCGGGGAGCTGTTTTTT
CAGGASANTGELFF
>.|TRBV19|TRBJ2-7|.
TGTGCCAGTAGTATTGACACGGACTACGAGCAGTACTTC
CASSIDTDYEQYF
>.|TRBV9|TRBJ1-2|TRBD1
TGTGCCAGCAGCGTAGCAAGGACAGGGTCCTATGGCTACACCTTC
CASSVARTGSYGYTF
>many|TRBV7-2|TRBJ1-2|.
TGTGCCAGCAGGGCTTCCAGTTTCTATGGCTACACCTTC
CASRASSFYGYTF
>many|TRBV11-2|TRBJ2-2|TRBD2
TGTGCCAGCAGCCCCAGAGGCGGGAGTAACACCGGGGAGCTGTTTTTT
CASSPRGGSNTGELFF
>many|TRBV12-3/TRBV12-4|TRBJ2-5|.
TGTGCCAGCAGTTTGGGGGGGGCTGGACAAGAGACCCAGTACTTC
CASSLGGAGQETQYF
>many|TRBV11-2|TRBJ2-5|.
TGTGCCAGCAGCTTAGTGTGGGAGACCAAGTACTTC
CASSLVWETKYF
>once|TRBV12-3/TRBV12-4|TRBJ1-1|TRBD1
TGTGCCAGCAGAGGACAGGTTGTTGAAGCTTTCTTT
CASRGQVVEAFF
>many|TRBV20-1|TRBJ2-5|.
TGCAGTGCTAGTCCAAGACAGAGCGTATCACGGGAGACCCAGTACTTC
CSASPRQSVSRETQYF
>many|TRBV6-5|TRBJ2-5|.
TGTGCCAGCAGTTACTCGCCGCCACTGGAGACCCAGTACTTC
CASSYSPPLETQYF
>many|TRBV29-1|TRBJ1-1|.
TGCAGCGTTCCGTCAGAGAACACTGAAGCTTTCTTT
CSVPSENTEAFF
>.|TRBV7-2|TRBJ2-7|.
TGTGCCAGCACTCCGTCGGTTAGCTCCTACGAGCAGTACTTC
CASTPSVSSYEQYF